The source of this TCR beta chain is a study of identical twins (dated by TCRdb to about 2016). General notes on the study: To test whether fetal clonotypes persist, the study used deep sequencing on TCR alpha and beta repertoires from monozygotic twins, unrelated adults of various ages, and cord blood. To rule out contamination, the twin experiments were replicated at different times with different library preparation protocols.

The paper as a whole reports these results and caveats: Invariant T cells such as MAIT and iNKT could partly confound zero-insertion analyses, though diverse VJ usage argued against this for most clonotypes. Fewer insertions were carried by abundant cord blood beta clonotypes; a weaker similar trend was observed in young adult naive repertoires, while no such trend was observed in memory repertoires. Out-of-frame TCR alpha sharing in monozygotic twins was systematically underestimated by recombination models, whereas sharing between unrelated individuals was in agreement with the recombination models. In beta out-of-frame sequences, excess twin sharing was weaker, because having fewer shared sequences lowered the signal-to-noise ratio. Because the same donors could not be followed over many years, conclusions were based on cross-sectional statistical analysis. Out-of-frame TCR alpha sequences shared between twins showed an excess of low generation-probability sequences compared with coincidental sharing between unrelated individuals.

Every donor in the study was a healthy Caucasian. Three pairs of female monozygotic twins, all aged 18 to 29 years, were included in the twin cohort. CD4+ and CD8+ T cell populations were isolated with positive isolation kits from Invitrogen. The V end loses 0 bases and the J end loses 4 bases, and a stretch of 7 bases separates them. Spanning cysteine to phenylalanine, the CDR3 consists of 13 amino acids. This entry keeps only the CDR3 DNA: 39 bases, framed from base 1. Via the germline V gene, CDR1 is SGHDT and CDR2 YYEEEE. Library preparation was by 5' RACE. The sample was run on an Illumina HiSeq 2000. A universal primer binding site was added through template switching, and the final cDNA carried a unique molecular identifier so that TCR cDNA molecules could be counted accurately. Specific primers in the conserved constant-segment region were used to synthesize first-strand cDNA for TCR alpha and beta chains. Each cDNA library was double barcoded, with a SMART-Mk sample barcode plus Illumina barcodes, to control for contamination. TruSeq adapter sequences and Illumina sample barcodes were added in two successive PCR steps. Sequencing of the TCR alpha and beta cDNA libraries was done on the Illumina HiSeq platform using custom primers. The paper's processing steps were these. MiGEC was used to process raw reads and extract unique molecular identifiers, and MiXCR was used to find CDR3 positions. For each individual, recombination models were inferred using an EM algorithm with the repgenHMM and IGoR tools. The analysis of shared clonotypes was done with the tcR package in R, with sharing normalized by the product of cloneset sizes. To study raw recombination free of thymic and clonal selection effects, out-of-frame nonproductive sequences were analyzed. The raw public data were reprocessed by TCRdb itself: fastp quality trimming at Q25, MiXCR clonotype calling, in-frame beta chains only. Each CDR3 protein appears once, grouped with its most common genes and DNA. TCRdb, not the authors, supplied the V and J calls. Recorded for this sample are about 530,000 distinct CDR3 sequences; around 22% of them occurred a single time. Approximately 0.52% of the sample is held by the ten biggest clonotypes.

Remarks on this clonotype: Its specific antigen is unknown. Base qualities are not recorded, but no much larger clone differs from it by a single base.

This sample also appeared in a second study, on yellow fever vaccine responses in identical twins. The second study's paper adds: The T cell response to vaccination in identical twins was reported by the authors to appear partly convergent and partly personalized. In the study, vaccine-responding T cell clones were precisely tracked in identical twins.

Material for sequencing was CD4+ T cells sorted from blood. The TCR sequence derives from a woman under 30 in good health. The chain is made from TRBV5-6 and TRBJ1-1; the D gene cannot be named for sure. The DNA is TGTGCCAGCAGCTTGGAGCGTTTCACTGAAGCTTTCTTT. Translated, this is CASSLERFTEAFF.